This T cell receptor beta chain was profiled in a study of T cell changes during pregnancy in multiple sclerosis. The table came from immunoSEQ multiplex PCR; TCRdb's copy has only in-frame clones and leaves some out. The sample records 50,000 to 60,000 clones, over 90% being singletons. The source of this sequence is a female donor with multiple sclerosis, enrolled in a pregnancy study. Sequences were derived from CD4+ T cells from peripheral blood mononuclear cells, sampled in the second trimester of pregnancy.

For the CDR3, the DNA is TGTGCCAGCAGCAACAACAGGGATGGAAACACCATATATTTT. Protein sequence: CASSNNRDGNTIYF. This chain uses TRBV7-8 with TRBJ1-3; D possibly corresponds to TRBD1 (6 bases). The CDR3 consists of 14 residues. The germline CDR1 and CDR2 sequences are SGHVS and FQNEAQ. Deletions cut 5 bases from V and 3 bases from J, with 11 bases between. Filled out from reference TRBV7-8 and TRBJ1-3, the complete variable domain reads GAGVSQSPRYKVAKRGQDVALRCDPISGHVSLFWYQQALGQGPEFLTYFQNEAQLDKSGLPSDRFFAERPEGSVSTLKIQRTQQEDSAVYLCASSNNRDGNTIYFGEGSWLTVV.